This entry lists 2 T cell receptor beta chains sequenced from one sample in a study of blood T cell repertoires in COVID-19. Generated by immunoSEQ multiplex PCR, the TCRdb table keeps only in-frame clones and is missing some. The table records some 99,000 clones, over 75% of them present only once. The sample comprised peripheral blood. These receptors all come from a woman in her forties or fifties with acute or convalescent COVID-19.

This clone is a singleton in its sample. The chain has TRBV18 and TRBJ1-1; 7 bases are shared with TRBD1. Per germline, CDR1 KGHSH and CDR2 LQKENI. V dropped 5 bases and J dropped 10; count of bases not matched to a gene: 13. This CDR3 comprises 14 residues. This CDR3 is CASSEWAGTEGAFF. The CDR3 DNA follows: TGTGCCAGCTCAGAATGGGCCGGGACAGAAGGAGCTTTCTTT.

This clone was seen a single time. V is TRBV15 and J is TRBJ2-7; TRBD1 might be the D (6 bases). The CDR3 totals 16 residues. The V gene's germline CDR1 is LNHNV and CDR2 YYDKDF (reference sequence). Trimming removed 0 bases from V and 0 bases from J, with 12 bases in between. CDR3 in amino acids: CATSRDRRDNSYEQYF. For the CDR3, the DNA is TGTGCCACCAGCAGAGATCGCCGGGACAACTCCTACGAGCAGTACTTC.